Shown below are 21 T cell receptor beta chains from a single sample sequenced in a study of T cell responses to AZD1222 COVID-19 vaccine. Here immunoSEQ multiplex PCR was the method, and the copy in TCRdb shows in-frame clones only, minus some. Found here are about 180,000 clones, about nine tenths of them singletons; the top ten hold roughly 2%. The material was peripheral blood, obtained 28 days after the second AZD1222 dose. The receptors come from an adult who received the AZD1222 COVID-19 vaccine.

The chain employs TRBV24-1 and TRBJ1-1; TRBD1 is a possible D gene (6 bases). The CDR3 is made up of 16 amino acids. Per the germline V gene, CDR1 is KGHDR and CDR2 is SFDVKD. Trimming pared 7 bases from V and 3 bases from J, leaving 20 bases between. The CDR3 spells CATRQGGLVGDTEAFF. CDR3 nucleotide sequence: TGTGCCACCAGACAGGGTGGTTTAGTCGGCGACACTGAAGCTTTCTTT.

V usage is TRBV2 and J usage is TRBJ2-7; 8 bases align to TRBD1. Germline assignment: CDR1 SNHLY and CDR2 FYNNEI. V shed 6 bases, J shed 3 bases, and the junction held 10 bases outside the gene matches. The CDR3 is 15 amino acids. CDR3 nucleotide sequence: TGTGCCAGCAGGGCCGACAGGGGTGGGGTCTACGAGCAGTACTTC. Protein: CASRADRGGVYEQYF.

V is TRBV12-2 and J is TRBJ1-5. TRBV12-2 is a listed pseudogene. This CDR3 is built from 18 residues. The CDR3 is CASRLVVGGRRRNQPQHF. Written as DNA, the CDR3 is TGTGCAAGTCGCTTAGTTGTCGGGGGGAGGAGGCGCAATCAGCCCCAGCATTTT.

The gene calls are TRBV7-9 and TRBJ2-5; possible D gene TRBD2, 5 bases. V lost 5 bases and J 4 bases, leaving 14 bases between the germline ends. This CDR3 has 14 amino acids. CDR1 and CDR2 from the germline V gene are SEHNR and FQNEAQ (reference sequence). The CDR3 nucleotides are TGTGCCAGCAGCCCCCCGCAAGGACTAGAGACCCAGTACTTC. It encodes CASSPPQGLETQYF.

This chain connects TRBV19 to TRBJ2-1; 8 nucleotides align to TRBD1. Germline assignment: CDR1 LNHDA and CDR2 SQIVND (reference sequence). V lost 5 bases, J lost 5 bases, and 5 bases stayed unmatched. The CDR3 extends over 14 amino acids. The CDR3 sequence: CASSPAGGNNEQFF. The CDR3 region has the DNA TGTGCCAGTAGTCCCGCAGGGGGCAACAATGAGCAGTTCTTC.

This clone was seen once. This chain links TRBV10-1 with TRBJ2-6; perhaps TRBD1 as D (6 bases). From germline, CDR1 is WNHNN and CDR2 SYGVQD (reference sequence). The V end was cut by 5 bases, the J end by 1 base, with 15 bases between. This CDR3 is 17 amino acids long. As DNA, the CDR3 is TGCGCCAGCAGTCCGGACAGAACCCGTTCTGGGGCCAACGTCCTGACTTTC. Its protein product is CASSPDRTRSGANVLTF.

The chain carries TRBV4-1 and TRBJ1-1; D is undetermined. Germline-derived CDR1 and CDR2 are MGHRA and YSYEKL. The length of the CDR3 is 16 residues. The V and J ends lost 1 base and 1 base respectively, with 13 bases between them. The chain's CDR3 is CASSQGRAGGNTEAFF. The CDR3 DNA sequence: TGCGCCAGCAGCCAAGGCCGGGCGGGTGGGAACACTGAAGCTTTCTTT.

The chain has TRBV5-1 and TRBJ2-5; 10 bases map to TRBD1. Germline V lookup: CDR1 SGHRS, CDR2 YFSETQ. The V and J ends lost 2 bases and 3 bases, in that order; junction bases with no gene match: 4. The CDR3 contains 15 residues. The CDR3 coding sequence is TGCGCCAGCAGCTTTGGGACAGGGGAAAAAGAGACCCAGTACTTC. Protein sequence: CASSFGTGEKETQYF.

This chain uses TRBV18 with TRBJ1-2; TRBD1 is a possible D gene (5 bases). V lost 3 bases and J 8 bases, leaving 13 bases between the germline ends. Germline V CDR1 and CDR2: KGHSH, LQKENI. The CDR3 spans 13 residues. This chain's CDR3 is CASSPGEPTGYTF. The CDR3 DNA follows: TGTGCCAGCTCACCGGGGGAGCCCACCGGCTACACCTTC. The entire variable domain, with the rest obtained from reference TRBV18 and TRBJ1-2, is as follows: NAGVMQNPRHLVRRRGQEARLRCSPMKGHSHVYWYRQLPEEGLKFMVYLQKENIIDESGMPKERFSAEFPKEGPSILRIQQVVRGDSAAYFCASSPGEPTGYTFGSGTRLTVV.

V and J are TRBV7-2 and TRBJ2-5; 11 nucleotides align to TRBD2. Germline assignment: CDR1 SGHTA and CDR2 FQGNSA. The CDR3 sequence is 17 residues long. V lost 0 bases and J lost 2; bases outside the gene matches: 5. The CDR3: CASSLALGLAAQETQYF. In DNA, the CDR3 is TGTGCCAGCAGCTTAGCGCTGGGACTAGCGGCACAAGAGACCCAGTACTTC.

This chain's CDR3 is CASSLSSGGAYEQYF. DNA of the CDR3: TGCGCCAGCAGCCTCAGTAGCGGGGGGGCCTACGAGCAGTACTTC. The gene calls are TRBV4-3 and TRBJ2-7, with TRBD2 matching over 11 bases. Germline lookup yields CDR1 LGHNA and CDR2 YSLEER. The junction had 4 bases not matched to a gene; V was cut back by 4 bases and J by 2 bases. The length of the CDR3 is 15 residues.

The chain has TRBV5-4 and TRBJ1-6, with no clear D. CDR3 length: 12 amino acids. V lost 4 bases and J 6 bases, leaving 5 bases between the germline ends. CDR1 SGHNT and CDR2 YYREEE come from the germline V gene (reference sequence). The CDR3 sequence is CASSKVNSPLHF. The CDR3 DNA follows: TGTGCCAGCAGCAAGGTTAATTCACCCCTCCACTTT.

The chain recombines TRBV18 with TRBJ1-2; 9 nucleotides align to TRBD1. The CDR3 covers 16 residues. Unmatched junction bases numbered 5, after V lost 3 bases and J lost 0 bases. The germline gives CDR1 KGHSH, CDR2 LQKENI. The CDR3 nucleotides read TGTGCCAGCTCACCGACGGGGGACAGGGCTAACTATGGCTACACCTTC. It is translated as CASSPTGDRANYGYTF.

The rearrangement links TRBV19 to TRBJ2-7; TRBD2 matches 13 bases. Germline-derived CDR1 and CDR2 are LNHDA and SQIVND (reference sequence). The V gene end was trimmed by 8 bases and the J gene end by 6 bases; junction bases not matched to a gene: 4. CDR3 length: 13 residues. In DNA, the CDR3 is TGTGCCAGTTCGGGACTAGCGGGACCCGAGCAGTACTTC. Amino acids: CASSGLAGPEQYF. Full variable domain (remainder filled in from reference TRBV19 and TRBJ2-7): DGGITQSPKYLFRKEGQNVTLSCEQNLNHDAMYWYRQDPGQGLRLIYYSQIVNDFQKGDIAEGYSVSREKKESFPLTVTSAQKNPTAFYLCASSGLAGPEQYFGPGTRLTVT.

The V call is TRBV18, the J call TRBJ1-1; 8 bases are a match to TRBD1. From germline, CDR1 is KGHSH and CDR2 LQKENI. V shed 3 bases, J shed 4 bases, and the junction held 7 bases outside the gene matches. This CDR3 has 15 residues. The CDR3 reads CASSPQGAEVTEAFF. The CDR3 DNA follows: TGTGCCAGCTCACCTCAGGGGGCCGAGGTCACTGAAGCTTTCTTT. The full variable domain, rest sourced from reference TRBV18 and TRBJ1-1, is NAGVMQNPRHLVRRRGQEARLRCSPMKGHSHVYWYRQLPEEGLKFMVYLQKENIIDESGMPKERFSAEFPKEGPSILRIQQVVRGDSAAYFCASSPQGAEVTEAFFGQGTRLTVV.

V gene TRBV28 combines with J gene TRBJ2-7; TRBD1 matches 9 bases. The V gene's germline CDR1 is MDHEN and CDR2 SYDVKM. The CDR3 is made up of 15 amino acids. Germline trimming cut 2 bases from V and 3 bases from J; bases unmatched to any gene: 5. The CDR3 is CASSLRGTGHYEQYF. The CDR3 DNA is TGTGCCAGCAGTTTAAGAGGGACAGGGCACTACGAGCAGTACTTC.

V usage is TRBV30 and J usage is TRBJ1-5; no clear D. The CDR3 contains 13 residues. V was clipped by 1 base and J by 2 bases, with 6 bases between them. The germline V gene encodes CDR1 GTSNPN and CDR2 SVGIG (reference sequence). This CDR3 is CAWSGSGNQPQHF. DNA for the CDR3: TGTGCCTGGAGTGGTAGCGGCAATCAGCCCCAGCATTTT. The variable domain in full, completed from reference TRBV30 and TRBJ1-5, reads SQTIHQWPATLVQPVGSPLSLECTVEGTSNPNLYWYRQAAGRGLQLLFYSVGIGQISSEVPQNLSASRPQDRQFILSSKKLLLSDSGFYLCAWSGSGNQPQHFGDGTRLSIL.

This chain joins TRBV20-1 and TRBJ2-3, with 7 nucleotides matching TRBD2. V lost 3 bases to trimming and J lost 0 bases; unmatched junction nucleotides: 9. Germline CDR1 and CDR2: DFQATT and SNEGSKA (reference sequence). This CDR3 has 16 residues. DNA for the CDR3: TGCAGTGCTAGTGCGGGGGACCACCCTAGCACAGATACGCAGTATTTT. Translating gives CSASAGDHPSTDTQYF.

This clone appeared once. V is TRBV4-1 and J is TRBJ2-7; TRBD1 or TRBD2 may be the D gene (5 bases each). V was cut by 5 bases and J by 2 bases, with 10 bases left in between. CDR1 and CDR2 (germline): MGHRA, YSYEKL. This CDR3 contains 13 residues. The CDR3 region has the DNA TGCGCCAGCAGCTCAGAGGGGCCCTACGAGCAGTACTTC. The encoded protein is CASSSEGPYEQYF.

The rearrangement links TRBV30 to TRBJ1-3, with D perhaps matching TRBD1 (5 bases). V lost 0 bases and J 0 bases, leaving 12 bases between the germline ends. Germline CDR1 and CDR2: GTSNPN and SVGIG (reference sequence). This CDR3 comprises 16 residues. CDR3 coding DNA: TGTGCCTGGAGTGTACCCGGGGCGCACTCTGGAAACACCATATATTTT. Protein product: CAWSVPGAHSGNTIYF.

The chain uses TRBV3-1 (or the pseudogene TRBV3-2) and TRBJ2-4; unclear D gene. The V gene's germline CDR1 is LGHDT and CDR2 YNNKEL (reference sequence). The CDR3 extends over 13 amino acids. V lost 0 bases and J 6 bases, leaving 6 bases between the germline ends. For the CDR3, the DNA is TGTGCCAGCAGCCAAGACCGATCAAACATTCAGTACTTC. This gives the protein CASSQDRSNIQYF.